Below, one T cell receptor beta chain is given with its context. The source of the sample is a study of T cell responses to AZD1222 COVID-19 vaccine. Here immunoSEQ multiplex PCR was the method, and the copy in TCRdb shows in-frame clones only, minus some. The top ten hold less than 11% of the sample, which has about 80,000 clones, roughly 85% seen once. Trimming took off 3 bases at V and 5 bases at J, with 16 bases between the two ends. The CDR3 runs 15 residues. Germline loops: CDR1 SGHNT, CDR2 YYREEE (reference sequence). This clonotype originated in an adult who received the AZD1222 COVID-19 vaccine. Sequences were derived from peripheral blood, sampled 28 days after the second AZD1222 dose. The genes are TRBV5-4 and TRBJ2-3; D tentatively fits TRBD1 or TRBD2 (5 bases each). CDR3 DNA sequence: TGTGCCAGCAGCTCGGGGCCTTCCTCCCTAGATACGCAGTATTTT. It is translated as CASSSGPSSLDTQYF.